The clone carrying this TCR beta chain was found many times. These data come from a study of neurological immune-mediated disorders. Indicated time point: technical triplicate 3. TCRdb analysed the 5' RACE reads with MiXCR anew, one entry per CDR3 protein. The sample includes tens of thousands of distinct CDR3 sequences, roughly a sixth of them seen just once. This CDR3 spans 12 amino acids. Germline-derived CDR1 and CDR2 are MNHNY and SVGAGI (reference sequence). Deletions cut 7 bases from V and 4 bases from J, with 10 bases between. The J gene is TRBJ1-2, the V gene TRBV6-6, with a tentative D call TRBD1 (5 bases). The TCR sequence derives from a female donor with HTLV-1-associated myelopathy (HAM/TSP). The specimen was CD4+ T cells from blood. The CDR3 sequence: CASNRGAYGYTF. The DNA of the CDR3 is TGTGCCAGCAATAGGGGCGCCTATGGCTACACCTTC.